The rows below give T cell receptor beta chains drawn from one sample of a study of blood T cell repertoires in COVID-19. Sequencing was performed with immunoSEQ multiplex PCR; in TCRdb, only in-frame clones are kept and a portion is missing. The sample comprises 25,000 to 35,000 clones, roughly 86% of which are singletons, and roughly 7.7% rests with the top ten. Sequencing used peripheral blood. These receptors were taken from a man aged 55 to 70 with COVID-19, enrolled during active disease. CDR3s include the opening cysteine and the closing phenylalanine or tryptophan. The order of the fields is CDR3 length, D gene, V gene, clone size, J gene, CDR3 protein, CDR3 DNA. A D gene is named only where the DNA matches it firmly. Clone size, where shown, is once, few, many, or a class for clones that have expanded.

cdr3_length: 13; d_call: -; v_call: TRBV7-2; clone_size: -; j_call: TRBJ2-5; cdr3_aa: CASSPGVSETQYF; cdr3_nt: TGTGCCAGCAGCCCAGGGGTATCGGAGACCCAGTACTTC
cdr3_length: 11; d_call: -; v_call: TRBV28; clone_size: -; j_call: TRBJ2-7; cdr3_aa: CASSLRYEQYF; cdr3_nt: TGTGCCAGCAGTCTCCGCTACGAGCAGTACTTC
cdr3_length: 14; d_call: TRBD1; v_call: TRBV7-9; clone_size: -; j_call: TRBJ1-2; cdr3_aa: CASSPTGTGIGYTF; cdr3_nt: TGTGCCAGCAGCCCCACCGGGACAGGGATTGGCTACACCTTC
cdr3_length: 16; d_call: -; v_call: TRBV11-3; clone_size: -; j_call: TRBJ1-3; cdr3_aa: CASSLDLRISGNTIYF; cdr3_nt: TGTGCCAGCAGCTTAGATCTGCGGATCTCTGGAAACACCATATATTTT
cdr3_length: 12; d_call: -; v_call: TRBV6-1; clone_size: -; j_call: TRBJ1-3; cdr3_aa: CASSEAKMDSGF; cdr3_nt: TGTGCCAGCAGTGAAGCGAAAATGGACAGCGGTTTT
cdr3_length: 18; d_call: TRBD2; v_call: TRBV9; clone_size: -; j_call: TRBJ2-1; cdr3_aa: CASSVASSTSGSGNEQFF; cdr3_nt: TGTGCCAGCAGCGTAGCTTCCTCGACTAGCGGGAGTGGCAATGAGCAGTTCTTC
cdr3_length: 23; d_call: TRBD1; v_call: TRBV6-6; clone_size: -; j_call: TRBJ1-2; cdr3_aa: CASSPTGTGTLDEITKGHDGYTF; cdr3_nt: TGTGCCAGCAGTCCGACCGGGACAGGCACCTTGGATGAAATCACTAAGGGGCATGATGGCTACACCTTC
cdr3_length: 17; d_call: TRBD1; v_call: TRBV24-1; clone_size: -; j_call: TRBJ1-2; cdr3_aa: CATSDTKTGTKDYGYTF; cdr3_nt: TGTGCCACCAGTGATACAAAGACAGGGACCAAGGACTATGGCTACACCTTC
cdr3_length: 17; d_call: TRBD2; v_call: TRBV24-1; clone_size: -; j_call: TRBJ2-3; cdr3_aa: CATSDPLAGGMTDTQYF; cdr3_nt: TGTGCCACCAGTGATCCCTTAGCGGGGGGAATGACAGATACGCAGTATTTT
cdr3_length: 13; d_call: TRBD1; v_call: TRBV10-3; clone_size: -; j_call: TRBJ1-1; cdr3_aa: CATFGTGINKAFF; cdr3_nt: TGTGCCACCTTCGGGACAGGGATTAATAAAGCTTTCTTT
cdr3_length: 18; d_call: -; v_call: TRBV11-3; clone_size: -; j_call: TRBJ1-3; cdr3_aa: CASSLELLGLSSGNTIYF; cdr3_nt: TGTGCCAGCAGCTTAGAACTCTTGGGCCTAAGCTCTGGAAACACCATATATTTT
cdr3_length: 15; d_call: TRBD1; v_call: TRBV6-5; clone_size: -; j_call: TRBJ2-1; cdr3_aa: CASRGQGRSYNEQFF; cdr3_nt: TGTGCCAGCAGGGGACAGGGGAGATCCTACAATGAGCAGTTCTTC
cdr3_length: 18; d_call: TRBD1; v_call: TRBV27; clone_size: -; j_call: TRBJ1-5; cdr3_aa: CASSLSVPRQGWNQPQHF; cdr3_nt: TGTGCCAGCAGTTTATCCGTCCCCCGACAGGGGTGGAATCAGCCCCAGCATTTT
cdr3_length: 16; d_call: -; v_call: TRBV28; clone_size: -; j_call: TRBJ2-3; cdr3_aa: CASSPYRGSSTDTQYF; cdr3_nt: TGTGCCAGCAGTCCCTACCGAGGATCTAGCACAGATACGCAGTATTTT
cdr3_length: 15; d_call: -; v_call: TRBV19; clone_size: -; j_call: TRBJ1-5; cdr3_aa: CASSIIRGSNQPQHF; cdr3_nt: TGTGCCAGTAGTATAATCAGGGGTAGCAATCAGCCCCAGCATTTT
cdr3_length: 14; d_call: -; v_call: TRBV5-1; clone_size: few; j_call: TRBJ2-3; cdr3_aa: CASSLVSGTDTQYF; cdr3_nt: TGCGCCAGCAGCTTGGTATCGGGAACAGATACGCAGTATTTT
cdr3_length: 15; d_call: TRBD1; v_call: TRBV3-1/TRBV3-2; clone_size: -; j_call: TRBJ1-6; cdr3_aa: CASSQGTGYNSPLHF; cdr3_nt: TGTGCCAGCAGCCAAGGGACAGGCTATAATTCACCCCTCCACTTT
cdr3_length: 16; d_call: TRBD2; v_call: TRBV5-8; clone_size: -; j_call: TRBJ2-5; cdr3_aa: CASSLGASGMEETQYF; cdr3_nt: TGTGCCAGCAGCTTGGGCGCTAGCGGGATGGAAGAGACCCAGTACTTC
cdr3_length: 15; d_call: -; v_call: TRBV11-2; clone_size: -; j_call: TRBJ2-7; cdr3_aa: CASSQNRDTTYEQYF; cdr3_nt: TGTGCCAGCAGCCAAAACCGGGACACCACCTACGAGCAGTACTTC
cdr3_length: 15; d_call: TRBD1; v_call: TRBV18; clone_size: -; j_call: TRBJ1-2; cdr3_aa: CASSPPGTGTYGYTF; cdr3_nt: TGTGCCAGCTCACCACCGGGGACAGGGACCTATGGCTACACCTTC
cdr3_length: 14; d_call: -; v_call: TRBV6-5; clone_size: -; j_call: TRBJ2-7; cdr3_aa: CASRTQRGSYEQYF; cdr3_nt: TGTGCCAGCAGGACGCAAAGGGGTTCCTACGAGCAGTACTTC
cdr3_length: 14; d_call: -; v_call: TRBV7-8; clone_size: -; j_call: TRBJ1-2; cdr3_aa: CASSLGADPLGYTF; cdr3_nt: TGTGCCAGCAGCTTAGGGGCAGACCCCCTGGGCTACACCTTC
cdr3_length: 14; d_call: -; v_call: TRBV20-1; clone_size: -; j_call: TRBJ2-1; cdr3_aa: CSASSRYSYNEQFF; cdr3_nt: TGCAGTGCTAGTAGCCGCTACTCCTACAATGAGCAGTTCTTC
cdr3_length: 15; d_call: -; v_call: TRBV14; clone_size: -; j_call: TRBJ1-4; cdr3_aa: CASSQFVRDTEKLFF; cdr3_nt: TGTGCCAGCAGCCAATTCGTCCGGGACACTGAAAAACTGTTTTTT
cdr3_length: 14; d_call: -; v_call: TRBV3-1/TRBV3-2; clone_size: once; j_call: TRBJ2-5; cdr3_aa: CASSQTLNGETQYF; cdr3_nt: TGTGCCAGCAGCCAAACGCTTAACGGAGAGACCCAGTACTTC
cdr3_length: 16; d_call: TRBD1; v_call: TRBV7-9; clone_size: few; j_call: TRBJ1-1; cdr3_aa: CASSLHPGQGDTEAFF; cdr3_nt: TGTGCCAGCAGCTTACATCCGGGACAGGGGGACACTGAAGCTTTCTTT
cdr3_length: 15; d_call: -; v_call: TRBV28; clone_size: once; j_call: TRBJ2-1; cdr3_aa: CASSFLKTGNNEQFF; cdr3_nt: TGTGCCAGCAGTTTCCTCAAGACAGGTAACAATGAGCAGTTCTTC
cdr3_length: 15; d_call: TRBD2; v_call: TRBV5-5; clone_size: -; j_call: TRBJ2-7; cdr3_aa: CASSLVSGRAYEQYF; cdr3_nt: TGTGCCAGCAGCTTGGTGAGCGGGAGGGCCTACGAGCAGTACTTC
cdr3_length: 14; d_call: TRBD2; v_call: TRBV29-1; clone_size: few; j_call: TRBJ2-1; cdr3_aa: CSVAPGTSDNEQFF; cdr3_nt: TGCAGCGTGGCGCCGGGGACTAGCGACAATGAGCAGTTCTTC
cdr3_length: 15; d_call: -; v_call: TRBV6-5; clone_size: -; j_call: TRBJ1-1; cdr3_aa: CASSFERTGSTEAFF; cdr3_nt: TGTGCCAGCAGTTTTGAACGAACAGGGTCGACTGAAGCTTTCTTT
cdr3_length: 16; d_call: TRBD2; v_call: TRBV4-1; clone_size: -; j_call: TRBJ2-1; cdr3_aa: CASSQVAGTSVNEQFF; cdr3_nt: TGCGCCAGCAGCCAAGTTGCCGGGACTAGCGTCAATGAGCAGTTCTTC
cdr3_length: 15; d_call: -; v_call: TRBV18; clone_size: -; j_call: TRBJ2-1; cdr3_aa: CASSPVTSEDNEQFF; cdr3_nt: TGTGCCAGCTCACCCGTTACTAGTGAGGACAATGAGCAGTTCTTC